The T cell receptor (beta chain) described here comes from a study of metastatic and nonmetastatic thyroid tumors. Overall study context: Blood and tumor or nodule tissue repertoires from malignant and benign thyroid patients were compared.

Germline V gene lookup returns CDR1 SGHTA and CDR2 FQGNSA. The CDR3 runs 11 residues. Thyroid surgery was performed in patients who had received no treatment beforehand. A note on this clone: A much larger clone is a single base away; this may be a read error.

MiXCR reprocessed the PCR reads for TCRdb. The sample consists of approximately 90,000 clones, about an eighth of them appearing once. What was sequenced was blood. The genes are TRBV7-2 and TRBJ2-5; D gene ambiguous. This TCR came from a female donor with papillary thyroid cancer or a benign thyroid nodule (not recorded which). Some clones in this sample may be carry-over from other donors' samples. DNA of the CDR3: TGTGCCAGCACCTTAGTTGGGACCCAGTACTTC. As protein: CASTLVGTQYF. The variable domain in full, with the rest retrieved from reference TRBV7-2 and TRBJ2-5, is GAGVSQSPSNKVTEKGKDVELRCDPISGHTALYWYRQSLGQGLEFLIYFQGNSAPDKSGLPSDRFSAERTGGSVSTLTIQRTQQEDSAVYLCASTLVGTQYFGPGTRLLVL.